This T cell receptor beta chain was identified in a study of shared clonotypes between healthy human individuals. TCRdb's copy holds only in-frame clones and misses some; the assay was immunoSEQ multiplex PCR. The data show 760,000 or so clones, 90% to 97% seen once. The ends were cut back, 2 bases at V and 4 bases at J, with 14 bases in the middle. The germline gives CDR1 MNHEY, CDR2 SMNVEV (reference sequence). CDR3 length: 16 residues. Naive-designated CD8 cells lacked CD45RO, were positively enriched for CCR7, and omitted terminally differentiated effector memory CD45RA+ cells. The sample consisted of naive CD8+ T cells sorted from blood. The chain combines TRBV27 with TRBJ2-2; D unresolved. The source of this sequence is a man aged 30 to 39 in good health. The CDR3 DNA is TGTGCCAGCAGTTTAACGGAGAATTTGGGCACCGGGGAGCTGTTTTTT. Translated, it gives CASSLTENLGTGELFF.